This TCR beta chain was observed in a study of control samples from healthy donors and cancer patients. This clone was seen once. V lost 1 base and J lost 5, with 6 bases in between. Germline V CDR1 and CDR2: SGHTA, FQGNSA. The CDR3 contains 12 residues. Here immunoSEQ multiplex PCR was the method, and the copy in TCRdb shows in-frame clones only, minus some. The data show some 130,000 clones, with roughly 92% seen just once and roughly 6% held by the top ten. The chain couples TRBV7-2 to TRBJ2-7; weak D call: TRBD2 (5 bases). The specimen was blood. The receptor's source is a man between 18 and 29 years old in good health. The CDR3 spells CASSLVGNEQYF. Here the CDR3 DNA reads TGTGCCAGCAGCTTAGTCGGGAACGAGCAGTACTTC. The variable domain in full, completed from reference TRBV7-2 and TRBJ2-7, reads GAGVSQSPSNKVTEKGKDVELRCDPISGHTALYWYRQSLGQGLEFLIYFQGNSAPDKSGLPSDRFSAERTGGSVSTLTIQRTQQEDSAVYLCASSLVGNEQYFGPGTRLTVT.